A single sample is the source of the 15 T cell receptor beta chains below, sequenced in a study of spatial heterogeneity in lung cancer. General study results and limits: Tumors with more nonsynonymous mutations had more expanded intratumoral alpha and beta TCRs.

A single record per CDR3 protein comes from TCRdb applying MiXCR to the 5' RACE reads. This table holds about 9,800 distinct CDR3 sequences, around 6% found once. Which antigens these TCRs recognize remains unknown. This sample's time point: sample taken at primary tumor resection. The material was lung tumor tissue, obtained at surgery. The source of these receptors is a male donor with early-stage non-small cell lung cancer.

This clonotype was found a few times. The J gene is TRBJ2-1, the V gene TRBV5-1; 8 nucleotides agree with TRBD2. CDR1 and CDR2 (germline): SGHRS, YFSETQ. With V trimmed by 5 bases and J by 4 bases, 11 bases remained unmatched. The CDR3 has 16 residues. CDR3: CASSHDSGTGYNEQFF. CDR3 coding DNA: TGCGCCAGCAGTCATGATAGCGGGACTGGTTACAATGAGCAGTTCTTC.

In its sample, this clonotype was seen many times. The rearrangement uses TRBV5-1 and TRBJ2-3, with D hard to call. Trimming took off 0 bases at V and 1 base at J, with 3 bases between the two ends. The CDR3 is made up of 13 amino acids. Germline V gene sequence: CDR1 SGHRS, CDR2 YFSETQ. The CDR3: CASSLDGTDTQYF. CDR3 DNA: TGCGCCAGCAGCTTGGACGGCACAGATACGCAGTATTTT.

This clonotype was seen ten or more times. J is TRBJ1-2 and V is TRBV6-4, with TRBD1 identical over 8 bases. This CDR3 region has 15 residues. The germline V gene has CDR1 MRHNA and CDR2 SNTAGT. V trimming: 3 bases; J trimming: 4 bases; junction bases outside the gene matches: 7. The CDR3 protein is CASSEDQGAVYGYTF. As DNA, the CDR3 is TGTGCCAGCAGTGAAGACCAGGGGGCAGTCTATGGCTACACCTTC.

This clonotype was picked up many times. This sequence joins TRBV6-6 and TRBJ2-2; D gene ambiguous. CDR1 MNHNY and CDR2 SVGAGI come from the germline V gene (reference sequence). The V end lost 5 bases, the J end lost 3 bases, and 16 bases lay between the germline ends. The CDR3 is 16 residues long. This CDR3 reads CASSDRAPPYTGELFF. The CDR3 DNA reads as TGTGCCAGCAGTGACCGGGCCCCTCCTTACACCGGGGAGCTGTTTTTT.

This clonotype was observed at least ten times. As DNA, the CDR3 is TGTGCCAGCAGCCACGGGGGAAAACTGTTTTTT. Amino acids: CASSHGGKLFF. The V gene is TRBV14, the J gene TRBJ1-4, with D possibly being TRBD1 (5 bases). CDR3 size: 11 residues. The V end lost 3 bases, the J end lost 10 bases, and 6 bases lay between the germline ends. Per germline, CDR1 SGHDN and CDR2 FVKESK.

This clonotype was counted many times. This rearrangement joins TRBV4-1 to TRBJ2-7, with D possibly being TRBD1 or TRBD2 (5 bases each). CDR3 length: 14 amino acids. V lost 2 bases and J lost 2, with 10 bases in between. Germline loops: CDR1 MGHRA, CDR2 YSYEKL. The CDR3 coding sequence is TGCGCCAGCAGCCAACCGGGACGAACCTACGAGCAGTACTTC. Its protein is CASSQPGRTYEQYF.

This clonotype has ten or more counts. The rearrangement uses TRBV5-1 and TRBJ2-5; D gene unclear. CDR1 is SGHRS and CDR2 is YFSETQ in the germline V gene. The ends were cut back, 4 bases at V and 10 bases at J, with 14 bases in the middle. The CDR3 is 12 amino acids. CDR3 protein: CASSVGSGGQYF. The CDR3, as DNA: TGCGCCAGCAGCGTCGGGTCCGGCGGCCAGTACTTC.

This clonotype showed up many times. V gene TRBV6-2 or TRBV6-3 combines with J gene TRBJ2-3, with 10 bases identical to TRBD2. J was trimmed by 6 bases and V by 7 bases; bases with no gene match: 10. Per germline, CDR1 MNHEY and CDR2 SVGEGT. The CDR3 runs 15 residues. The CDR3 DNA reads TGTGCCAGCACCCGATTAGCGGGAGGACGGGATACGCAGTATTTT. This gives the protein CASTRLAGGRDTQYF.

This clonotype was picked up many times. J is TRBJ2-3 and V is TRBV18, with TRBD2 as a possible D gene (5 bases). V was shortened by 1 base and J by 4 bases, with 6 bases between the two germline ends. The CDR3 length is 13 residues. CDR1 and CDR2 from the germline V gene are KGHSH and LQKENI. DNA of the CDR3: TGTGCCAGCTCACCACTCGGGGCAGATACGCAGTATTTT. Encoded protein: CASSPLGADTQYF.

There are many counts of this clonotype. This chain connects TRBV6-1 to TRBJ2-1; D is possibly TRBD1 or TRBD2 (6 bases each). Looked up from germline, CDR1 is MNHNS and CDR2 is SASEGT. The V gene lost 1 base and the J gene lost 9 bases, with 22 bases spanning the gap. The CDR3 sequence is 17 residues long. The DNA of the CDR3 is TGTGCCAGCAGTGAAGGGAGGGGGGCAGGTTTTGATGGTGAGCAGTTCTTC. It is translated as CASSEGRGAGFDGEQFF.

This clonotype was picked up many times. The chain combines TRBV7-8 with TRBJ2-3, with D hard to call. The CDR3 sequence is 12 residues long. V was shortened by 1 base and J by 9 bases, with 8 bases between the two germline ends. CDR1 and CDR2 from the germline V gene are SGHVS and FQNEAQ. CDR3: CASSLGPQTQYF. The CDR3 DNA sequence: TGTGCCAGCAGCTTAGGTCCCCAAACGCAGTATTTT.

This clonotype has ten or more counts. The CDR3 coding sequence is TGTGCCAGCAGTTTACAGGGGGGTTCCCAGTATTTT. The encoded protein is CASSLQGGSQYF. This chain links TRBV27 with TRBJ2-3; D perhaps matches TRBD1 (7 bases). This CDR3 is built from 12 residues. Germline loops: CDR1 MNHEY, CDR2 SMNVEV (reference sequence). V lost 2 bases and J lost 12, with 12 bases in between.

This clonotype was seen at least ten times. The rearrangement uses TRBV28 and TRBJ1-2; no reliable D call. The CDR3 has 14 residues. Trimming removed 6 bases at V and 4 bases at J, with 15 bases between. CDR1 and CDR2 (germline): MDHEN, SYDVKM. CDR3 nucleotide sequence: TGTGCCAGCAGCACAAGAGATGCTTTCTATGGCTACACCTTC. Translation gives CASSTRDAFYGYTF.

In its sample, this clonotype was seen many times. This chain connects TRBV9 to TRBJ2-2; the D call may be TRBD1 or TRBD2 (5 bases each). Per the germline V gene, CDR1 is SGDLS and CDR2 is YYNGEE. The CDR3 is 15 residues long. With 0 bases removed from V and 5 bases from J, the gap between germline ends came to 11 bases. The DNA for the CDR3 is TGTGCCAGCAGCGTAGGATCGAGGGGTACCGGGGAGCTGTTTTTT. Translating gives CASSVGSRGTGELFF.

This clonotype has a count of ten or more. The CDR3 sequence is CASRFRRDSNQPQHF. The DNA for the CDR3 is TGTGCCAGCAGATTCCGACGGGATAGCAATCAGCCCCAGCATTTT. This chain links TRBV6-1 with TRBJ1-5; D not certain. Germline values: CDR1 MNHNS, CDR2 SASEGT. V lost 6 bases and J lost 0, with 12 bases in between. CDR3 length: 15 residues.